In its sample, the clone carrying this T cell receptor (beta chain) was seen many times. This record comes from a study of T-cell reconstitution after alpha-beta-depleted transplantation in children. The germline V gene has CDR1 SGHRS and CDR2 YFSETQ. V shed 4 bases and J 2 bases; nucleotides not matched to a gene: 5. This CDR3 is built from 14 residues. Unique molecular identifiers were built into the TCRbeta library. TCRdb recomputed calls from the PCR reads with MiXCR, one row per CDR3 protein. The sample has approximately 200,000 distinct CDR3 sequences, roughly 15% seen once. This chain connects TRBV5-1 to TRBJ2-5; 7 bases agree with TRBD1. The origin of this receptor is a human donor who donated a stem cell graft to a child with acute lymphoblastic leukemia. The sequencing used PBMCs from the stem cell graft donor, collected from the stem cell graft. DNA for the CDR3: TGCGCCAGCAGCCTAGGGACAGCTCAAGAGACCCAGTACTTC. It specifies CASSLGTAQETQYF.